Listed below are T cell receptor beta chains from one sample, sequenced in a study of T cells in tuberculosis. Sequencing used immunoSEQ multiplex PCR; TCRdb keeps in-frame clones, though not all of them. The table includes 25,000 to 35,000 clones, 92% detected once. Sequencing used PBMCs, obtained at tuberculosis diagnosis. These receptors came from an adult with tuberculosis. Each CDR3 is given with its conserved first and last residue. D genes are given only for firm matches. Rows may omit the clone size; those that give it use once, few, many or a size class.

D gene: -
J gene: TRBJ2-5
V gene: TRBV12-5
clone size: -
CDR3 protein: CASGLVVGAETQYF
CDR3 DNA: TGTGCTAGTGGTTTGGTGGTGGGAGCAGAGACCCAGTACTTC

D gene: -
J gene: TRBJ1-5
V gene: TRBV7-6
clone size: -
CDR3 protein: CASSLDSSNQPQHF
CDR3 DNA: TGTGCCAGCAGCCTCGACTCTAGCAATCAGCCCCAGCATTTT

D gene: -
J gene: TRBJ1-2
V gene: TRBV14
clone size: -
CDR3 protein: CASSQALGGYGYTF
CDR3 DNA: TGTGCCAGCAGCCAAGCTCTGGGGGGCTATGGCTACACCTTC

D gene: -
J gene: TRBJ2-3
V gene: TRBV28
clone size: -
CDR3 protein: CASRLGGFDTQYF
CDR3 DNA: TGTGCCAGCAGACTGGGGGGATTTGATACGCAGTATTTT

D gene: -
J gene: TRBJ1-5
V gene: TRBV11-2
clone size: -
CDR3 protein: CASSLDPRSNQPQHF
CDR3 DNA: TGTGCCAGCAGCTTAGATCCGCGGAGCAATCAGCCCCAGCATTTT

D gene: TRBD2
J gene: TRBJ2-1
V gene: TRBV27
clone size: -
CDR3 protein: CASRDEGLAAYNEQFF
CDR3 DNA: TGTGCCAGCAGGGATGAGGGACTAGCCGCTTACAATGAGCAGTTCTTC

D gene: -
J gene: TRBJ1-1
V gene: TRBV6-5
clone size: once
CDR3 protein: CASSYLLEGEAFF
CDR3 DNA: TGTGCCAGCAGTTACCTTTTGGAGGGTGAAGCTTTCTTT

D gene: -
J gene: TRBJ1-1
V gene: TRBV11-3
clone size: -
CDR3 protein: CASSQTGNTEAFF
CDR3 DNA: TGTGCCAGCAGCCAGACAGGGAACACTGAAGCTTTCTTT

D gene: TRBD1
J gene: TRBJ1-1
V gene: TRBV27
clone size: -
CDR3 protein: CASSMSPGTGSTEAFF
CDR3 DNA: TGTGCCAGCAGTATGAGTCCCGGGACAGGGAGCACTGAAGCTTTCTTT

D gene: TRBD2
J gene: TRBJ2-1
V gene: TRBV5-4
clone size: -
CDR3 protein: CASSSYPGLAANNEQFF
CDR3 DNA: TGTGCCAGCAGCAGCTACCCCGGACTAGCGGCAAACAATGAGCAGTTCTTC

D gene: -
J gene: TRBJ1-5
V gene: TRBV18
clone size: -
CDR3 protein: CASSTAGYNQPQHF
CDR3 DNA: TGTGCCAGCTCAACGGCAGGGTACAATCAGCCCCAGCATTTT

D gene: TRBD1
J gene: TRBJ1-2
V gene: TRBV5-1
clone size: -
CDR3 protein: CASSLADRSYGYTF
CDR3 DNA: TGCGCCAGCAGCTTGGCGGACAGGAGCTATGGCTACACCTTC

D gene: -
J gene: TRBJ1-4
V gene: TRBV7-9
clone size: -
CDR3 protein: CASSLEPGAPNEKVLFF
CDR3 DNA: TGTGCCAGCAGCTTAGAGCCGGGAGCTCCTAATGAAAAGGTCCTGTTTTTT

D gene: -
J gene: TRBJ2-7
V gene: TRBV12-2
clone size: -
CDR3 protein: CASRRHSFRRLNVEEQYF
CDR3 DNA: TGTGCAAGTCGCCGTCATTCGTTCCGGCGACTGAATGTGGAAGAGCAGTACTTC